The clone carrying this T cell receptor (beta chain) occurred many times. The data derive from a study of blood T cell repertoires in COVID-19. Whole-study context: COVID-19 samples from acute and convalescent phases originated in the United States, Italy and Spain. T cells, B-cell-depleted T cells, or PBMCs provided the cDNA or gDNA that served as material.

J lost 5 bases, V lost 7 bases, and 3 bases had no gene match. Per germline, CDR1 SNHLY and CDR2 FYNNEI. The CDR3 contains 13 residues. Assay: immunoSEQ multiplex PCR; the TCRdb copy retains only in-frame clones and omits some. Of about 90,000 clones in the sample, 80% to 90% are singletons; the top ten hold under 2%. The TCR sequence derives from a man older than 75 with acute or convalescent COVID-19. The V and J genes are TRBV2 and TRBJ1-1, with TRBD1 matching over 11 bases. The specimen was peripheral blood. DNA of the CDR3: TGTGCCAGCACCCGGGACAGGGGGACTGAAGCTTTCTTT. Its translation: CASTRDRGTEAFF.